The 15 T cell receptor beta chains below come from one sample, sequenced in a study of shared clonotypes between healthy human individuals. In the naive CD8 group, cells lacked CD45RO and were positively selected for CCR7, so terminally differentiated effector memory CD45RA+ cells were left out. TCRdb's table, derived via immunoSEQ multiplex PCR, lists solely in-frame clones and lacks some. The sample lists 1.5 million to 2.5 million clones; about 95% were seen once. The material sequenced was naive CD8+ T cells sorted from blood. The receptors derive from a man between 18 and 35 years old in good health.

The chain combines TRBV10-3 with TRBJ2-3, with D perhaps TRBD1 (5 bases). There are 17 residues in the CDR3. V lost 1 base and J 4 bases, leaving 18 bases between the germline ends. The germline V gene has CDR1 ENHRY and CDR2 SYGVKD. The CDR3 is CAISEFLGAEQPDTQYF. CDR3 sequence (DNA): TGTGCCATCAGTGAGTTCCTAGGGGCAGAGCAGCCAGATACGCAGTATTTT.

The chain employs TRBV7-6 and TRBJ2-7, with no clear D. The CDR3 is 13 amino acids. V shed 1 base and J shed 3 bases, with 7 bases lying between them. Germline CDR1 is SGHVS and CDR2 is FNYEAQ. CDR3 coding DNA: TGTGCCAGCAGCTTAGGCGACCTCTACGAGCAGTACTTC. Translating it yields CASSLGDLYEQYF.

The CDR3 spells CASGLEPGLAINEQFF. Written as DNA, the CDR3 is TGTGCTAGTGGTTTAGAACCGGGACTAGCAATCAATGAGCAGTTCTTC. This chain uses TRBV12-5 with TRBJ2-1; 9 positions match TRBD2. Germline assignment: CDR1 LGHNT and CDR2 FRNRAP. The J segment lost 6 bases and the V segment lost 3 bases, leaving 9 bases of the junction unmatched. The length of the CDR3 is 16 residues. The full variable domain, rest sourced from reference TRBV12-5 and TRBJ2-1, is DARVTQTPRHKVTEMGQEVTMRCQPILGHNTVFWYRQTMMQGLELLAYFRNRAPLDDSGMPKDRFSAEMPDATLATLKIQPSEPRDSAVYFCASGLEPGLAINEQFFGPGTRLTVL.

For this clone: The sample has other DNA sequences that encode this CDR3 too. The chain couples TRBV11-2 to TRBJ2-7; D is unclear. The CDR3 is 14 residues long. With 1 base removed from V and 2 bases from J, the gap between germline ends came to 9 bases. Germline V gene lookup returns CDR1 SGHAT and CDR2 FQNNGV. This chain's CDR3 is CASSLVAGTYEQYF. In DNA, the CDR3 is TGTGCCAGCAGCTTAGTCGCCGGAACCTACGAGCAGTACTTC.

The chain combines TRBV30 with TRBJ2-7; the D is unclear. Deletions cut 0 bases from V and 1 base from J, with 7 bases between. The CDR3 is 13 amino acids. Per the germline V gene, CDR1 is GTSNPN and CDR2 is SVGIG (reference sequence). The CDR3 region has the DNA TGTGCCTGGAGTGTTTCGACATCCTACGAGCAGTACTTC. It translates to CAWSVSTSYEQYF.

Written as DNA, the CDR3 is TGTGCCAGCAGTGAAGAATCGGGACAGGGGTTGGATGGCTACACCTTC. This gives the protein CASSEESGQGLDGYTF. The V gene is TRBV6-1, the J gene TRBJ1-2; TRBD1 agrees at 10 bases. V gave up 1 base and J gave up 6 bases; unmatched junction bases: 8. This CDR3 contains 16 residues. Per the germline V gene, CDR1 is MNHNS and CDR2 is SASEGT.

V is TRBV6-5 and J is TRBJ1-1; D is unclear. CDR1 and CDR2 from the germline V gene are MNHEY and SVGAGI. This CDR3 has 13 amino acids. The V end lost 6 bases, the J end lost 3 bases, and 11 bases lay between the germline ends. The CDR3 coding sequence is TGTGCCAGCAGCCCCGAGAGGGACACTGAAGCTTTCTTT. It encodes CASSPERDTEAFF.

The J gene is TRBJ2-7, the V gene TRBV6-6; tentative D call: TRBD1 (5 bases). Looked up from germline, CDR1 is MNHNY and CDR2 is SVGAGI (reference sequence). Deletions cut 0 bases from V and 3 bases from J, with 12 bases between. CDR3 length: 15 residues. The CDR3 is CASSYSGHPNYEQYF. As DNA, the CDR3 is TGTGCCAGCAGTTACTCTGGACACCCTAACTACGAGCAGTACTTC.

This clone was detected once. The chain carries TRBV19 and TRBJ2-7; 7 bases agree with TRBD2. Trimming took 6 bases from V and 0 from J; bases not matched to a gene: 5. CDR1 is LNHDA and CDR2 is SQIVND in the germline V gene (reference sequence). The CDR3 has 14 residues. The DNA for the CDR3 is TGTGCCAGTAGCTGGGGAGGGTCCTCCTACGAGCAGTACTTC. This gives the protein CASSWGGSSYEQYF.

In this sample, this clone turned up once. The chain combines TRBV5-8 with TRBJ1-2, with D uncertain. CDR3 length equals 13 residues. V lost 4 bases to trimming and J lost 2 bases, with 9 bases between them. The germline gives CDR1 SGHTS, CDR2 YDEGEE. CDR3 residues: CASSADGNYGYTF. Here the CDR3 DNA reads TGTGCCAGCAGCGCCGACGGAAACTATGGCTACACCTTC.

This clone was seen a single time. This specimen includes other DNA sequences encoding the same CDR3. J is TRBJ2-5 and V is TRBV6-5, with TRBD2 as a possible D gene (5 bases). The V gene's germline CDR1 is MNHEY and CDR2 SVGAGI. V lost 2 bases, J lost 7 bases, and 11 bases lay in between. The CDR3 is 13 amino acids. CDR3 nucleotide sequence: TGTGCCAGCAGTTACCCCGAAGGAGGGACCCAGTACTTC. It translates to CASSYPEGGTQYF.

V is TRBV5-1 and J is TRBJ2-1; 8 bases match TRBD2. With V trimmed by 0 bases and J by 8 bases, 7 bases remained unmatched. From germline, CDR1 is SGHRS and CDR2 YFSETQ. The CDR3 is made up of 15 amino acids. The CDR3 DNA sequence: TGCGCCAGCAGCTTGGGAGCGACTAGCGACTATGAGCAGTTCTTC. It translates to CASSLGATSDYEQFF.

This clone was seen only once. The chain employs TRBV5-4 and TRBJ2-1, with D uncertain. V dropped 4 bases and J dropped 3 bases, with 8 bases sitting between them. The CDR3 totals 13 residues. The germline gives CDR1 SGHNT, CDR2 YYREEE (reference sequence). CDR3 DNA: TGTGCCAGCAGCCTGACCCTCTACAATGAGCAGTTCTTC. Residues: CASSLTLYNEQFF.

CDR3 amino acids: CAISIRDSESDEQFF. The DNA for the CDR3 is TGTGCCATTTCAATCCGGGACTCCGAGAGCGATGAGCAGTTCTTC. The gene calls are TRBV10-3 and TRBJ2-1; D is possibly TRBD2 (6 bases). CDR1 is ENHRY and CDR2 is SYGVKD in the germline V gene. This CDR3 spans 15 amino acids. V lost 9 bases and J 8 bases, leaving 23 bases between the germline ends.

The chain is built from TRBV10-1 and TRBJ2-7, with 10 nucleotides matching TRBD2. CDR3 length: 15 amino acids. Germline loops: CDR1 WNHNN, CDR2 SYGVQD (reference sequence). Unmatched junction bases numbered 5, after V lost 4 bases and J lost 2 bases. This CDR3 is CASSALAGAPYEQYF. The CDR3 DNA is TGCGCCAGCAGTGCCCTAGCGGGAGCCCCCTACGAGCAGTACTTC.